The rows below give T cell receptor beta chains drawn from one sample of a study of T cell responses to AZD1222 COVID-19 vaccine. The method was immunoSEQ multiplex PCR; TCRdb's version includes in-frame clones alone and lacks a portion of them. The table lists 110,000 to 150,000 clones, roughly 88% of them singletons. The source was peripheral blood, collected on day 0 of AZD1222 vaccination. The receptors come from an adult in good health. CDR3s include the opening cysteine and the closing phenylalanine or tryptophan. The D gene is left open where the match is weak. Clone size is given for some rows only: seen once, a few or many times, or a class if the clone is expanded.

abundance,v_gene,j_gene,d_gene,CDR3aa,CDR3nt
.,TRBV9,TRBJ2-3,TRBD2,CASSVDPSGYTDTQYF,TGTGCCAGCAGCGTAGATCCTAGCGGGTACACAGATACGCAGTATTTT
.,TRBV10-3,TRBJ2-7,TRBD2,CAARELAGTYEQYF,TGTGCCGCCCGTGAGCTAGCGGGGACCTACGAGCAGTACTTC
once,TRBV6-2/TRBV6-3,TRBJ1-4,.,CASSYSGTPLLFF,TGTGCCAGCAGTTACTCGGGAACCCCTTTACTGTTTTTT
.,TRBV2,TRBJ1-1,.,CASSVHTEAFF,TGTGCCAGCAGTGTTCACACTGAAGCTTTCTTT
.,TRBV12-3/TRBV12-4,TRBJ1-2,TRBD1,CASSQGGFGVYTF,TGTGCCAGCAGCCAGGGGGGTTTTGGGGTCTACACCTTC
.,TRBV30,TRBJ2-2,TRBD2,CAWSEITSGYPTGELFF,TGTGCCTGGAGCGAGATAACTAGCGGATATCCCACCGGGGAGCTGTTTTTT
.,TRBV29-1,TRBJ2-1,.,CSVDKGGNEQFF,TGCAGCGTTGATAAGGGAGGCAATGAGCAGTTCTTC
.,TRBV7-8,TRBJ1-2,TRBD1,CASSLVRTGTGNGYTF,TGTGCCAGCAGTTTAGTACGGACCGGGACAGGGAATGGCTACACCTTC
.,TRBV27,TRBJ2-3,TRBD2,CASSLSSGITDTQYF,TGTGCCAGCAGTTTATCAAGCGGGATTACAGATACGCAGTATTTT
.,TRBV7-2,TRBJ1-1,.,CASSFLRGGAEAFF,TGTGCCAGCAGCTTCTTAAGGGGAGGGGCTGAAGCTTTCTTT
.,TRBV13,TRBJ1-2,TRBD1,CASSFEGRGPRYGYTF,TGTGCCAGCAGCTTTGAGGGGAGGGGGCCAAGGTATGGCTACACCTTC
.,TRBV11-2,TRBJ1-1,.,CASSPTGSPQEAFF,TGTGCCAGCAGTCCTACAGGGAGCCCCCAAGAAGCTTTCTTT
.,TRBV9,TRBJ1-4,TRBD1,CASSLRPTGDNEKLFF,TGTGCCAGCAGCCTCCGACCGACAGGGGATAATGAAAAACTGTTTTTT
.,TRBV14,TRBJ2-3,.,CASSTSGVRGTQYF,TGTGCCAGCAGCACCTCGGGAGTTCGGGGGACGCAGTATTTT
few,TRBV28,TRBJ1-1,.,CASSFVWGGGRMNTEAFF,TGTGCCAGCAGTTTTGTTTGGGGCGGGGGGCGAATGAACACTGAAGCTTTCTTT
.,TRBV7-2,TRBJ2-1,.,CASSLLGGDNEQFF,TGTGCCAGCAGCCTGTTGGGGGGCGACAATGAGCAGTTCTTC
.,TRBV19,TRBJ1-2,.,CASNLDTHNDGYTF,TGTGCCAGTAACTTAGACACCCATAACGATGGCTACACCTTC
.,TRBV5-1,TRBJ2-7,TRBD2,CASSFRGRADNEQYF,TGCGCCAGCAGCTTTCGGGGGAGGGCCGACAACGAGCAGTACTTC
.,TRBV6-2/TRBV6-3,TRBJ2-7,.,CASSTAPTEQYF,TGTGCCAGCAGCACTGCTCCTACGGAGCAGTACTTC
.,TRBV29-1,TRBJ1-2,.,CSVDRAGEGYGYTF,TGCAGCGTTGACCGGGCAGGGGAAGGGTATGGCTACACCTTC
.,TRBV6-4,TRBJ1-6,.,CASSGETRNSPLHF,TGTGCCAGCAGTGGGGAGACAAGGAATTCACCCCTCCACTTT
.,TRBV4-3,TRBJ1-1,TRBD1,CASSQDQGQDTEAFF,TGCGCCAGCAGCCAAGATCAGGGACAGGACACTGAAGCTTTCTTT
few,TRBV7-8,TRBJ2-1,TRBD1,CASSSLDRGDGEQFF,TGTGCCAGCAGCTCACTGGACAGGGGGGACGGGGAGCAGTTCTTC
.,TRBV4-3,TRBJ1-2,.,CASSQEGGGQRYGYTF,TGCGCCAGCAGCCAAGAGGGAGGCGGACAGCGCTATGGCTACACCTTC
few,TRBV5-6,TRBJ1-3,.,CASSLVANSGNTIYF,TGTGCCAGCAGCTTGGTCGCTAACTCTGGAAACACCATATATTTT
.,TRBV10-3,TRBJ2-1,TRBD1,CAITGQGRDEQFF,TGTGCCATCACAGGACAGGGGAGGGATGAGCAGTTCTTC
.,TRBV6-2/TRBV6-3,TRBJ1-5,TRBD1,CASSYLVGQANQPQHF,TGTGCCAGCAGTTACCTAGTCGGACAGGCTAATCAGCCCCAGCATTTT
.,TRBV5-1,TRBJ2-1,TRBD2,CASSLTSGSLANEQFF,TGCGCCAGCAGCTTGACTAGCGGGAGCTTGGCCAATGAGCAGTTCTTC
.,TRBV27,TRBJ2-7,TRBD1,CASSPPGQGINEQYF,TGTGCCAGCAGTCCTCCGGGACAGGGGATCAACGAGCAGTACTTC
.,TRBV19,TRBJ2-7,.,CASGRGAYEQYF,TGTGCCAGTGGACGAGGGGCCTACGAGCAGTACTTC
once,TRBV20-1,TRBJ2-4,.,CSASRPTQNIQYF,TGCAGTGCTAGTCGGCCGACCCAAAACATTCAGTACTTC
.,TRBV9,TRBJ2-3,.,CASSPRIDTQYF,TGTGCCAGCAGCCCTCGCATCGATACGCAGTATTTT
.,TRBV18,TRBJ2-7,.,CASSEGHPPSYEQYF,TGTGCCAGCTCCGAGGGACACCCACCCTCCTACGAGCAGTACTTC
.,TRBV3-1/TRBV3-2,TRBJ1-3,TRBD1,CASTPRGSGNTIYF,TGTGCCAGCACCCCCAGGGGGTCTGGAAACACCATATATTTT
.,TRBV10-3,TRBJ1-2,.,CAISEGAGMAGYTF,TGTGCCATCAGTGAGGGGGCAGGGATGGCTGGCTACACCTTC
once,TRBV6-5,TRBJ1-1,.,CASSVTSRLAEAFF,TGTGCCAGCAGCGTCACTTCGAGGCTTGCTGAAGCTTTCTTT
.,TRBV29-1,TRBJ2-5,TRBD1,CSVSTGSQETQYF,TGCAGCGTATCGACAGGGTCACAAGAGACCCAGTACTTC